Sequencing of this T cell receptor (beta chain) was carried out in a study of cytomegalovirus exposure and HLA in healthy donors. This clone was picked up a small number of times. Its antigen is unidentified. This table comes from immunoSEQ multiplex PCR, and its TCRdb copy is limited to in-frame clones, with some not included. The repertoire includes 85,000 to 130,000 clones, around 89% of them detected once, and around 1.9% sits in the top ten. The study's findings and limits: According to a later analysis, TCR clusters from the first cohort tended to co-occur in the roughly 110 validation repertoires.

The CDR3 totals 11 residues. V lost 8 bases to trimming and J lost 8 bases, with 9 bases between them. Germline V gives CDR1 MNHEY, CDR2 SVGAGI. The sample comprised PBMCs. The V gene is TRBV6-5, the J gene TRBJ1-4; possible D gene TRBD1, 5 bases. This sequence was found in a woman under 30 in good health and CMV-seropositive. In DNA, the CDR3 is TGTGCCAGCCTCAAGGGGGAAAAACTGTTTTTT. It is translated as CASLKGEKLFF.